Listed below are T cell receptor beta chains from one sample, sequenced in a study of identical twins. Using its own MiXCR run on the 5' RACE reads, TCRdb lists one record per CDR3 protein. The sample holds 650,000 to 750,000 distinct CDR3 sequences; approximately 21% are singletons and the top ten take about 4.3%. These same data were also listed under a study on T cells expressing NK-cell markers.

Material: PBMCs. The receptors here all came from a woman between 18 and 29 years old in good health. CDR3s include the opening cysteine and the closing phenylalanine or tryptophan. Each record gives: clone size, V gene, D gene, J gene, CDR3 DNA, CDR3 protein. D genes are given only for firm matches. The listing skips clone size in some rows; elsewhere it reads once, few, many or a size class.

clone size: few; V gene: TRBV20-1; D gene: NA; J gene: TRBJ2-7; CDR3 DNA: TGCAGTGCTAGATTGACCGGGAGAGCCGGGGAGCAGTACTTC; CDR3 protein: CSARLTGRAGEQYF
clone size: NA; V gene: TRBV12-3/TRBV12-4; D gene: NA; J gene: TRBJ2-7; CDR3 DNA: TGTGCCAGCAGTAACACGGGCCCCGAGCAGTACTTC; CDR3 protein: CASSNTGPEQYF
clone size: few; V gene: TRBV5-1; D gene: NA; J gene: TRBJ2-7; CDR3 DNA: TGCGCCAGCAGCAGGGGCCATCAAGCAACCTACGAGCAGTACTTC; CDR3 protein: CASSRGHQATYEQYF
clone size: NA; V gene: TRBV11-2; D gene: TRBD2; J gene: TRBJ2-7; CDR3 DNA: TGTGCCAGCAGGACTTTGAGCGGGAACACCTACGAGCAGTACTTC; CDR3 protein: CASRTLSGNTYEQYF
clone size: NA; V gene: TRBV27; D gene: NA; J gene: TRBJ1-6; CDR3 DNA: TGTGCCAGCAGTTCATTGGGGGAGGCGGGTTCACCCCTCCACTTT; CDR3 protein: CASSSLGEAGSPLHF
clone size: NA; V gene: TRBV6-5; D gene: NA; J gene: TRBJ1-2; CDR3 DNA: TGTGCCAGCAGTTACGCCACCAGGGGTGTCTATGGCTACACCTTC; CDR3 protein: CASSYATRGVYGYTF
clone size: NA; V gene: TRBV12-3/TRBV12-4; D gene: NA; J gene: TRBJ2-1; CDR3 DNA: TGTGCCAGCAGCAGACGCAGAGATGAGCAGTTCTTC; CDR3 protein: CASSRRRDEQFF
clone size: few; V gene: TRBV7-2; D gene: NA; J gene: TRBJ1-5; CDR3 DNA: TGTGCCAGCAGCTTAAGGAAAGGAGACAATCAGCCCCAGCATTTT; CDR3 protein: CASSLRKGDNQPQHF
clone size: few; V gene: TRBV9; D gene: TRBD2; J gene: TRBJ2-1; CDR3 DNA: TGTGCCAGCAGCGCAAAAGATCCGAGCGGGGGAATCCCGTTCTTC; CDR3 protein: CASSAKDPSGGIPFF
clone size: NA; V gene: TRBV5-1; D gene: NA; J gene: TRBJ1-2; CDR3 DNA: TGCGCCAGCAGCTTACAGGGAGGCGGGGGCTACACCTTC; CDR3 protein: CASSLQGGGGYTF
clone size: few; V gene: TRBV11-2; D gene: TRBD2; J gene: TRBJ2-1; CDR3 DNA: TGTGCCAGCAGCTTAGGGAGCACAAGGACTAGCGGGATCAATGAGCAGTTCTTC; CDR3 protein: CASSLGSTRTSGINEQFF
clone size: NA; V gene: TRBV11-3; D gene: NA; J gene: TRBJ2-1; CDR3 DNA: TGTGCCAGCAGCCAAAGGGCGGGGGAGCAGTTCTTC; CDR3 protein: CASSQRAGEQFF
clone size: few; V gene: TRBV12-3/TRBV12-4; D gene: TRBD2; J gene: TRBJ2-1; CDR3 DNA: TGTGCCACCACTAGCGGGGTCCACAATGAGCAGTTCTTC; CDR3 protein: CATTSGVHNEQFF
clone size: NA; V gene: TRBV5-1; D gene: NA; J gene: TRBJ2-6; CDR3 DNA: TGCGCCAGCAGCTTGGTTAGAAGTGCCGATGGCGGGGCCAACGTCCTGACTTTC; CDR3 protein: CASSLVRSADGGANVLTF
clone size: many; V gene: TRBV6-1; D gene: NA; J gene: TRBJ2-5; CDR3 DNA: TGTGCCAGCACCTGGGGGCGGGGCGTTGGTCAAGAGACCCAGTACTTC; CDR3 protein: CASTWGRGVGQETQYF
clone size: once; V gene: TRBV5-1; D gene: NA; J gene: TRBJ2-2; CDR3 DNA: TGCGCCAGCAGCTCGTATATCCCGACGAACACCGGGGAGCTGTTTTTT; CDR3 protein: CASSSYIPTNTGELFF
clone size: NA; V gene: TRBV6-5; D gene: TRBD1; J gene: TRBJ2-1; CDR3 DNA: TGTGCCAGCGGGTACGGACAGGGGGCCCTTTACAATGAGCAGTTCTTC; CDR3 protein: CASGYGQGALYNEQFF
clone size: few; V gene: TRBV6-5; D gene: NA; J gene: TRBJ2-4; CDR3 DNA: TGTGCCAGCAGTACTAGAGGAGCCAAAAACATTCAGTACTTC; CDR3 protein: CASSTRGAKNIQYF
clone size: NA; V gene: TRBV29-1; D gene: NA; J gene: TRBJ2-7; CDR3 DNA: TGCAGCGCCTACAGGGATGCCGACGAGCAGTACTTC; CDR3 protein: CSAYRDADEQYF
clone size: many; V gene: TRBV27; D gene: NA; J gene: TRBJ1-6; CDR3 DNA: TGTGCCAGCAGTCCGGCGGATCGTCTCCTCCACTTT; CDR3 protein: CASSPADRLLHF
clone size: NA; V gene: TRBV6-5; D gene: TRBD2; J gene: TRBJ2-4; CDR3 DNA: TGTGCCAGCAGTTACTACGGGGGGGGGACCAAAAACATTCAGTACTTC; CDR3 protein: CASSYYGGGTKNIQYF
clone size: few; V gene: TRBV10-2; D gene: NA; J gene: TRBJ1-1; CDR3 DNA: TGCGCCAGCACCGACCGGGGGACCGCTGAAGCTTTCTTT; CDR3 protein: CASTDRGTAEAFF
clone size: NA; V gene: TRBV7-9; D gene: TRBD2; J gene: TRBJ2-5; CDR3 DNA: TGTGCCAGCACCTCAACCGGGGGGGGCCCCTTGGAGACCCAGTACTTC; CDR3 protein: CASTSTGGGPLETQYF
clone size: many; V gene: TRBV3-1; D gene: NA; J gene: TRBJ2-7; CDR3 DNA: TGTGCCAGCAGCCCAATGGACAGCTACGAGCAGTACTTC; CDR3 protein: CASSPMDSYEQYF
clone size: NA; V gene: TRBV14; D gene: TRBD1; J gene: TRBJ2-7; CDR3 DNA: TGTGCCAGCAGCCAGTTGGACCACCTGGGACAGGTGACCTACGAGCAGTACTTC; CDR3 protein: CASSQLDHLGQVTYEQYF
clone size: few; V gene: TRBV15; D gene: TRBD2; J gene: TRBJ2-1; CDR3 DNA: TGTGCCACCAGCAGATTTAGCGGGGGATCCGATGAGCAGTTCTTC; CDR3 protein: CATSRFSGGSDEQFF
clone size: NA; V gene: TRBV20-1; D gene: NA; J gene: TRBJ1-2; CDR3 DNA: TGCAGTGCAAAGGGACTGCGCTATGGCTACACCTTC; CDR3 protein: CSAKGLRYGYTF
clone size: few; V gene: TRBV20-1; D gene: NA; J gene: TRBJ2-2; CDR3 DNA: TGCAGTGCAAGAAGGTCCGGGGGGAACACCGGGGAGCTGTTTTTT; CDR3 protein: CSARRSGGNTGELFF
clone size: NA; V gene: TRBV6-2/TRBV6-3; D gene: NA; J gene: TRBJ2-1; CDR3 DNA: TGTGCCAGCAGTTACGGTCTAGCTTTCGGCAATGAGCAGTTCTTC; CDR3 protein: CASSYGLAFGNEQFF
clone size: NA; V gene: TRBV6-5; D gene: NA; J gene: TRBJ2-3; CDR3 DNA: TGTGCCAGCAGTTACCAGCAGGGTATCCCAGATACGCAGTATTTT; CDR3 protein: CASSYQQGIPDTQYF
clone size: NA; V gene: TRBV6-5; D gene: TRBD2; J gene: TRBJ2-1; CDR3 DNA: TGTGCCAGCAGTTCCGGGACTAGCGTCGGCAATGAGCAGTTCTTC; CDR3 protein: CASSSGTSVGNEQFF
clone size: NA; V gene: TRBV29-1; D gene: TRBD2; J gene: TRBJ2-3; CDR3 DNA: TGCAGCGTTGCGGCTCCGGGGGGAGTAGGGTCAGATACGCAGTATTTT; CDR3 protein: CSVAAPGGVGSDTQYF
clone size: NA; V gene: TRBV2; D gene: NA; J gene: TRBJ2-1; CDR3 DNA: TGTGCCAGCAAGGAGGGGACAGCAACCAATGAGCAGTTCTTC; CDR3 protein: CASKEGTATNEQFF
clone size: NA; V gene: TRBV7-2; D gene: NA; J gene: TRBJ2-7; CDR3 DNA: TGTGCCACCATGGGGGGATTGTCCTACGAGCAGTACTTC; CDR3 protein: CATMGGLSYEQYF
clone size: NA; V gene: TRBV9; D gene: NA; J gene: TRBJ2-1; CDR3 DNA: TGTGCCAGCAGCGTAGTATCGGGAATCTACAATGAGCAGTTCTTC; CDR3 protein: CASSVVSGIYNEQFF
clone size: few; V gene: TRBV9; D gene: NA; J gene: TRBJ2-3; CDR3 DNA: TGTGCCAGTAGTGTAGGGGGGGGGAGCACAGATACGCAGTATTTT; CDR3 protein: CASSVGGGSTDTQYF
clone size: once; V gene: TRBV7-9; D gene: NA; J gene: TRBJ2-7; CDR3 DNA: TGTGCCAGTTCCCCTGGTCGGCACGAGCAGTACTTC; CDR3 protein: CASSPGRHEQYF
clone size: NA; V gene: TRBV4-2; D gene: NA; J gene: TRBJ2-1; CDR3 DNA: TGTGCCAGCAGCCAAGATCAGGGGGGCACCTACAATGAGCAGTTCTTC; CDR3 protein: CASSQDQGGTYNEQFF
clone size: NA; V gene: TRBV7-2; D gene: NA; J gene: TRBJ2-7; CDR3 DNA: TGTGCCAGCAGCTTAGTCCCCCCCGGGGAGCAGTACTTC; CDR3 protein: CASSLVPPGEQYF
clone size: NA; V gene: TRBV7-9; D gene: NA; J gene: TRBJ2-2; CDR3 DNA: TGTGCCAGCAGCTTCGAGATCGGGGAGCTGTTTTTT; CDR3 protein: CASSFEIGELFF
clone size: few; V gene: TRBV7-6; D gene: TRBD2; J gene: TRBJ2-7; CDR3 DNA: TGTGCCAGCAGTCTTATAGCGGGGTTCCTCGGGGAGCAGTACTTC; CDR3 protein: CASSLIAGFLGEQYF
clone size: NA; V gene: TRBV20-1; D gene: TRBD2; J gene: TRBJ2-7; CDR3 DNA: TGCAGTGCTAGAGATTTCCCTAGCGGTCCTTCCTACGAGCAGTACTTC; CDR3 protein: CSARDFPSGPSYEQYF
clone size: many; V gene: TRBV9; D gene: NA; J gene: TRBJ1-2; CDR3 DNA: TGTGCCAGCAGCGTAGACTGGGGGCTCAGGGGAGACGGCTACACCTTC; CDR3 protein: CASSVDWGLRGDGYTF
clone size: few; V gene: TRBV5-1; D gene: NA; J gene: TRBJ2-6; CDR3 DNA: TGCGCCAGCAGCTTGGCGCACCCCTCTGGGGCCAACGTCCTGACTTTC; CDR3 protein: CASSLAHPSGANVLTF
clone size: many; V gene: TRBV4-2; D gene: NA; J gene: TRBJ1-3; CDR3 DNA: TGTGCCAGCAGCCAAGAAGAATCGCTCTCGGGAAACACCATATATTTT; CDR3 protein: CASSQEESLSGNTIYF
clone size: many; V gene: TRBV20-1; D gene: NA; J gene: TRBJ1-2; CDR3 DNA: TGCAGTGCCCTAAGAGCTAACTATGGCTACACCTTC; CDR3 protein: CSALRANYGYTF
clone size: NA; V gene: TRBV5-1; D gene: NA; J gene: TRBJ2-1; CDR3 DNA: TGCGCCAGCAGCTTGGGCCCAACAGGGATTGAGCAGTTCTTC; CDR3 protein: CASSLGPTGIEQFF